Sequencing of this TCR beta chain was carried out in a study of response to subunit inactivated influenza vaccine. Study-wide results and limits: That few new T cells are recruited by each seasonal influenza vaccination was the authors' suggestion.

One entry per CDR3 protein, called by TCRdb with MiXCR from the RT-PCR reads. Of 450,000 to 550,000 distinct CDR3 sequences in the sample, 25% were seen once. There are many counts of this clonotype. Its target is not known. The source is a man in his fifties or sixties who received an inactivated influenza vaccine. The starting material was CD4+ T cells sorted from PBMCs, obtained about 5 days after vaccination.

The CDR3 loop reads CASSFGEYEQYF. CDR3 coding DNA: TGTGCCAGCAGTTTCGGGGAATACGAGCAGTACTTC. The chain couples TRBV12-3 or TRBV12-4 to TRBJ2-7; the D gene is possibly TRBD2 (5 bases). Deletions cut 3 bases from V and 4 bases from J, with 7 bases between. CDR3 length equals 12 residues.